The entry that follows covers one TCR beta chain sequence. The germline CDR1 and CDR2 sequences are MGHRA and YSYEKL. This CDR3 is 15 amino acids long. V dropped 3 bases and J dropped 0; count of bases not matched to a gene: 3. Assay: immunoSEQ multiplex PCR; the TCRdb copy retains only in-frame clones and omits some. The sample lists 400,000 to 450,000 clones, 75% to 95% occurring once. The data are from a study of control samples from healthy donors and cancer patients. This TCR derives from a man in his forties with head and neck cancer. Sample: PBMCs. The chain recombines TRBV4-1 with TRBJ2-7, with 9 bases identical to TRBD2. CDR3 amino acids: CASSQTSGFSYEQYF. The CDR3 DNA reads as TGCGCCAGCAGCCAGACTAGCGGATTCTCCTACGAGCAGTACTTC.